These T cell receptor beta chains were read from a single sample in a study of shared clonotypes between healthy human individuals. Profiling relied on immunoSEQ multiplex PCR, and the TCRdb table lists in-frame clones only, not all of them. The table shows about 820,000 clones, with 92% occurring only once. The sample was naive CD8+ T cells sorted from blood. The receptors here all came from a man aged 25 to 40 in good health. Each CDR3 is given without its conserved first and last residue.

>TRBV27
ASSLRQANQPQH
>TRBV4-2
ASSLEPGHGTSGTYEQY
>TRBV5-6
ASSPPRHKNSYEQY
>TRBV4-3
ASSQEGSGTYNEQF
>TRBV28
ASSFDGNYGYT
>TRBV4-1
ASSQEIGGAGNTIY
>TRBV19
ASSIDRLGVGDITDTQY
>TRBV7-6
ASSFSSRDTEAF
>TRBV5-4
ASSFRLDYNEQF
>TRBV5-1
ASSFSGNNEKLF
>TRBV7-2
ASSFLAVEGLNYEQY
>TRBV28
ASSSPRDPDQPQH
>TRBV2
ASRPRLAGGPALSYNEQF
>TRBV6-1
ASKPGLAGDTQY
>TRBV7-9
ASSPPRGWVGGYT
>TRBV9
ASSGDLYEQY
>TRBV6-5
ASGDWVHEQY
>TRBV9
ASSVPRGTPKDPTTDTQY
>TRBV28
ASSRVSGSSPGELF
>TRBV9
ASTTGIISYNEQF
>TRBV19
ASSITGATYEQY
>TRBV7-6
ASSLLQGDTGELF
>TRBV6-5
ASSYSGQGAGELF
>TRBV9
ASSVDQFAGEGNEQF
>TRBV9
ASSITSGTTDTQY
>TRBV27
ASSFRAITNEQF
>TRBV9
ASSVAGLSYNEQF
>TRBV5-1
ASSSTLDYYEQY
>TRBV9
ASSPEGVVETQY
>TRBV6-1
ASSAWRDRGYNEQF
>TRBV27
ASSTTGELF
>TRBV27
ASSPDSGLYNEQF
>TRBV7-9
ASSPHGQGAEY
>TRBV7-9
ASSLGVNEQF
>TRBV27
ASLGGGEQF